The clone carrying this TCR beta chain was counted at least ten times. Its specificity is unknown. This sample was taken from a study of CD8 T cells in ankylosing spondylitis. Between the trimmed V and J ends, which lost 4 bases and 4 bases, there was a span of 10 bases. Germline V gene sequence: CDR1 SGHRS, CDR2 YFSETQ. The CDR3 has 13 amino acids. One entry per CDR3 protein results from TCRdb running MiXCR on the 5' RACE reads. The table lists about 130,000 distinct CDR3 sequences, around 7.9% of them singletons. Overall study findings and caveats: Clones linked to disease were reported to show significant enrichment in matched ankylosing spondylitis synovial fluid.

Sequencing was carried out using blood, either unsorted or a sorted T cell fraction (not recorded which). This TCR was recovered from a female donor with ankylosing spondylitis or in good health (not recorded which). The chain links TRBV5-1 to TRBJ2-3; possible D gene TRBD1, 6 bases. The CDR3, as DNA: TGCGCCAGCAGCCCCGGACAGCCAGATACGCAGTATTTT. Encoded protein: CASSPGQPDTQYF. The full variable domain, in which reference TRBV5-1 and TRBJ2-3 provide the parts outside the CDR3, is KAGVTQTPRYLIKTRGQQVTLSCSPISGHRSVSWYQQTPGQGLQFLFEYFSETQRNKGNFPGRFSGRQFSNSRSEMNVSTLELGDSALYLCASSPGQPDTQYFGPGTRLTVL.